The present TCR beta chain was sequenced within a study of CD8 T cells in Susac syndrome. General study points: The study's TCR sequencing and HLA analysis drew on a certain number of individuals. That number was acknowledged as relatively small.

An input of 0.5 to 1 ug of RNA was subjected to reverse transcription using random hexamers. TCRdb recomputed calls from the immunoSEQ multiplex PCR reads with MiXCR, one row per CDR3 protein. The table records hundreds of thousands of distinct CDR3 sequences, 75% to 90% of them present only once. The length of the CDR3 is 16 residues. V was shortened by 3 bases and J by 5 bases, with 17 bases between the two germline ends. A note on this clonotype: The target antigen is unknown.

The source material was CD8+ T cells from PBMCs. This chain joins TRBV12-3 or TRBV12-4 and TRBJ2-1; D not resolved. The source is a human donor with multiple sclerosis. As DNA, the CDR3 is TGTGCCAGCAGTTTTCTCGCGCTCGAAGCCGACAATGAGCAGTTCTTC. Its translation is CASSFLALEADNEQFF.